These T cell receptor beta chains were read from a single sample in a study of cytomegalovirus exposure and HLA in healthy donors. TCRdb's table, derived via immunoSEQ multiplex PCR, lists solely in-frame clones and lacks some. With about 200,000 clones in the sample, the ten largest clones hold roughly 0.74%. Specimen: PBMCs. The receptors derive from a boy younger than 18 in good health and CMV-seronegative. The CDR3 runs from the conserved cysteine through the conserved F or W. A D gene is named only where the DNA matches it firmly.

j_call d_call cdr3_length v_call cdr3_aa cdr3_nt
TRBJ2-6 - 15 TRBV29-1 CSAYEGGSGANVLTF TGCAGCGCCTATGAGGGTGGCTCTGGGGCCAACGTCCTGACTTTC
TRBJ2-1 TRBD2 17 TRBV19 CASSMPGEGSSYNEQFF TGTGCCAGTAGTATGCCGGGGGAGGGAAGCTCCTACAATGAGCAGTTCTTC
TRBJ1-1 - 11 TRBV4-3 CASSQDRRAFF TGCGCCAGCAGCCAAGATCGTCGGGCTTTCTTT
TRBJ2-3 TRBD2 16 TRBV9 CASSVIAGGPTDTQYF TGTGCCAGCAGCGTAATAGCGGGGGGGCCCACAGATACGCAGTATTTT
TRBJ1-6 - 15 TRBV5-4 CASSSNEGANSPLHF TGTGCCAGCAGCTCGAACGAAGGGGCAAATTCACCCCTCCACTTT
TRBJ1-2 - 14 TRBV6-5 CASSGRGGENGYTF TGTGCCAGCAGCGGGAGGGGGGGTGAGAATGGCTACACCTTC
TRBJ1-2 TRBD1 13 TRBV5-1 CASSLTGSDGYTF TGCGCCAGCAGCCTGACAGGGTCGGATGGCTACACCTTC
TRBJ1-5 TRBD1 17 TRBV6-1 CASSEGWQGVSNQPQHF TGTGCCAGCAGTGAAGGTTGGCAGGGGGTAAGCAATCAGCCCCAGCATTTT
TRBJ2-7 TRBD2 16 TRBV7-3 CASSPTGGSGGGEQYF TGTGCCAGCAGCCCAACAGGAGGTAGCGGGGGAGGCGAGCAGTACTTC
TRBJ1-4 - 14 TRBV5-4 CASSPGQEGEKLFF TGTGCCAGCAGCCCGGGACAAGAAGGAGAAAAACTGTTTTTT
TRBJ1-1 - 14 TRBV14 CASSQPTRNTEAFF TGTGCCAGCAGCCAACCAACACGGAACACTGAAGCTTTCTTT
TRBJ2-7 TRBD1 13 TRBV5-1 CANPDRAAYEQYF TGCGCCAACCCGGACAGGGCGGCCTACGAGCAGTACTTC
TRBJ2-7 TRBD1 15 TRBV18 CASSPSGTGGLEQYF TGTGCCAGCTCACCGTCCGGGACAGGGGGCCTCGAGCAGTACTTC
TRBJ1-1 - 13 TRBV30 CASVSGGYTEAFF TGTGCGTCGGTCTCGGGGGGCTACACTGAAGCTTTCTTT
TRBJ2-7 - 15 TRBV6-5 CASSYSGQGSGEQYF TGTGCCAGCAGTTACTCGGGGCAGGGTTCGGGCGAGCAGTACTTC
TRBJ2-6 TRBD1 14 TRBV2 CASTRGPGANVLTF TGTGCCAGCACCAGGGGGCCCGGGGCCAACGTCCTGACTTTC